These 2 T cell receptor beta chains came from one sample sequenced in a study of blood T cell repertoires in COVID-19 (dated by TCRdb to 2018 to 2020). The library was prepared using the immunoSEQ multiplex PCR assay. The clones in this table, taken by TCRdb from immuneACCESS, are in-frame only. Not every clone is retained; where verified, under half of the shortfall comes from an unresolved V gene, and the cause of the rest is unknown. The sample has about 94,000 clones on record, approximately 87% of them singletons. The ten largest clones represent roughly 6.8% of the sample. The sample taken for sequencing was peripheral blood. The receptors come from a human donor with acute or convalescent COVID-19. The donor label of this sample is uncertain.

The chain links TRBV9 to TRBJ2-7; D is uncertain. The CDR3 is 13 amino acids. V was pared by 3 bases and J by 6 bases, with 13 bases between. From germline, CDR1 is SGDLS and CDR2 YYNGEE. As DNA, the CDR3 is TGTGCCAGCAGCGAGCGACCCATCGGCGAGCAGTACTTC. Translated, it gives CASSERPIGEQYF.

The chain recombines TRBV28 with TRBJ2-5, with 7 bases that match TRBD1. CDR3 length equals 15 residues. CDR1 and CDR2 (germline): MDHEN, SYDVKM. The J segment lost 3 bases and the V segment lost 2 bases, leaving 6 bases of the junction unmatched. This chain's CDR3 is CASSLPGTGEETQYF. In nucleotides, the CDR3 is TGTGCCAGCAGTTTACCCGGAACAGGGGAAGAGACCCAGTACTTC. Combining the CDR3 with reference TRBV28 and TRBJ2-5 gives the whole variable domain DVKVTQSSRYLVKRTGEKVFLECVQDMDHENMFWYRQDPGLGLRLIYFSYDVKMKEKGDIPEGYSVSREKKERFSLILESASTNQTSMYLCASSLPGTGEETQYFGPGTRLLVL.